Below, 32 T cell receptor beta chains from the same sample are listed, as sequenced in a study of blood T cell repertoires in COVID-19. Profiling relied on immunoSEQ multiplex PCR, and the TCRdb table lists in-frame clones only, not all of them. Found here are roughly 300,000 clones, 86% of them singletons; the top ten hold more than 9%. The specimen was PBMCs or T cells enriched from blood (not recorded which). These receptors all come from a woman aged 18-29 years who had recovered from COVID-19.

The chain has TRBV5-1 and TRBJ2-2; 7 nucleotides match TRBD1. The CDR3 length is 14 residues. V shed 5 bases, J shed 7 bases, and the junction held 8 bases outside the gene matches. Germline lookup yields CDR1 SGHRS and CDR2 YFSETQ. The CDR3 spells CASREQGTLGELFF. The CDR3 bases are TGCGCCAGCAGAGAACAGGGGACCCTCGGGGAGCTGTTTTTT.

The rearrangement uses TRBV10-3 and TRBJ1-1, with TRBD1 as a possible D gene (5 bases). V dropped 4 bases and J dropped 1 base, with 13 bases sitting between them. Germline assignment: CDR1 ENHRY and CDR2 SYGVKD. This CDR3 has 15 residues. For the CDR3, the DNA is TGTGCCATCAGTGCAGGGTTTAGGAGGAACACTGAAGCTTTCTTT. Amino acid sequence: CAISAGFRRNTEAFF.

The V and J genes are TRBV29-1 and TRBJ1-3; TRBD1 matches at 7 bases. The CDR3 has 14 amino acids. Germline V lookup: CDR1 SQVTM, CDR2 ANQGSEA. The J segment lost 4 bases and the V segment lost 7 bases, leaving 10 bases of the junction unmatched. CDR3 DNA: TGCAGCGGGGGTCAAGGGGGCGCAGGAAACACCATATATTTT. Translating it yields CSGGQGGAGNTIYF.

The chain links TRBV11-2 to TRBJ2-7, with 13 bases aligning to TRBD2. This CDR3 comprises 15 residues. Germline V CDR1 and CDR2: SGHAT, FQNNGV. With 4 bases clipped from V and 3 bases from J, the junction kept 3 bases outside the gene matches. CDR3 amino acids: CASSSRTSGGYEQYF. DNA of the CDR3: TGTGCCAGCAGCTCCCGGACTAGCGGGGGCTACGAGCAGTACTTC.

The CDR3 region has the DNA TGTGCCTGGAGGACGAACGAAGGCGGGTCGGCTTTCTTT. Translated: CAWRTNEGGSAFF. V usage is TRBV30 and J usage is TRBJ1-1, with D unclear. The CDR3 consists of 13 residues. CDR1 is GTSNPN and CDR2 is SVGIG in the germline V gene (reference sequence). V gave up 3 bases and J gave up 11 bases, with 19 bases separating them.

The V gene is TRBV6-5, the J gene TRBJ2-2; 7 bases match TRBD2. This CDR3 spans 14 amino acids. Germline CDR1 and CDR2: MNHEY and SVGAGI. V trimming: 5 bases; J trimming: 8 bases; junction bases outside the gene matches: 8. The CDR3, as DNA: TGTGCCAGCAGTACACTAGCGTCGGAAGGGGAGCTGTTTTTT. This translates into CASSTLASEGELFF.

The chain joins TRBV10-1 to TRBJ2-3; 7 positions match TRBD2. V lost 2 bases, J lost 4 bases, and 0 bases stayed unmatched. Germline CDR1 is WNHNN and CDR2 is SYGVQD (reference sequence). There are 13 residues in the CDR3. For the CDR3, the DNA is TGCGCCAGCAGTGAGGGGGGGGCAGATACGCAGTATTTT. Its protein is CASSEGGADTQYF.

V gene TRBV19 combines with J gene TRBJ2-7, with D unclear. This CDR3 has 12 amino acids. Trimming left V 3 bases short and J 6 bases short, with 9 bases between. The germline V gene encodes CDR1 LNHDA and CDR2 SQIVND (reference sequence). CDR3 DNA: TGTGCCAGTAGTATGATCAGCGCCGAGCAGTACTTC. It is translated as CASSMISAEQYF.

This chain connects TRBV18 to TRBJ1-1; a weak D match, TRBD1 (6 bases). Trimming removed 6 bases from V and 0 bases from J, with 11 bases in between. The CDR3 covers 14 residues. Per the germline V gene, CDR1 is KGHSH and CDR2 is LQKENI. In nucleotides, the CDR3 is TGTGCCAGCTCGGGGGGGCTCGTGAACACTGAAGCTTTCTTT. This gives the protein CASSGGLVNTEAFF.

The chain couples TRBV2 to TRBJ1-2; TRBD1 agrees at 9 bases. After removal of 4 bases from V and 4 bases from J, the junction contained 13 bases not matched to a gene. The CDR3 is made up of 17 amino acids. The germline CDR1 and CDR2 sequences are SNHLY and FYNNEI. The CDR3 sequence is CASSGDRDTTTTYGYTF. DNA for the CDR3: TGTGCCAGCAGTGGGGACAGGGATACCACTACCACCTATGGCTACACCTTC. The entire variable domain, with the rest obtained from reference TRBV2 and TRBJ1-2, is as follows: EPEVTQTPSHQVTQMGQEVILRCVPISNHLYFYWYRQILGQKVEFLVSFYNNEISEKSEIFDDQFSVERPDGSNFTLKIRSTKLEDSAMYFCASSGDRDTTTTYGYTFGSGTRLTVV.

CDR3 loop: CASIGTNRYEQYF. The CDR3, as DNA: TGTGCCAGCATCGGGACTAACCGCTACGAGCAGTACTTC. The V and J genes are TRBV6-5 and TRBJ2-7; TRBD2 matches 7 bases. The CDR3 sequence is 13 residues long. Losses at the gene ends were 7 bases for V and 3 bases for J; bases not matched to a gene: 6. Germline V lookup: CDR1 MNHEY, CDR2 SVGAGI.

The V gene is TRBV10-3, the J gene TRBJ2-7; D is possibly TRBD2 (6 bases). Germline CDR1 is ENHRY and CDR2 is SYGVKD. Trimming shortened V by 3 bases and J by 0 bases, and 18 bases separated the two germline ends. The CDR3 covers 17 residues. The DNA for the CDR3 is TGTGCCATCAGTGATGAAAGTGGAGGGCCGAGCTCCTACGAGCAGTACTTC. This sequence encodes CAISDESGGPSSYEQYF.

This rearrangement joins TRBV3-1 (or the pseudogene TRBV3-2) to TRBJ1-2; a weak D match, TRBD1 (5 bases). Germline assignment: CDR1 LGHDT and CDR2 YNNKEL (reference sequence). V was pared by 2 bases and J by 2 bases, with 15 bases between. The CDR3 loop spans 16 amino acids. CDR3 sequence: CASSQNWVTGNYGYTF. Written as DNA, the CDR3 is TGTGCCAGCAGCCAAAATTGGGTCACAGGAAACTATGGCTACACCTTC.

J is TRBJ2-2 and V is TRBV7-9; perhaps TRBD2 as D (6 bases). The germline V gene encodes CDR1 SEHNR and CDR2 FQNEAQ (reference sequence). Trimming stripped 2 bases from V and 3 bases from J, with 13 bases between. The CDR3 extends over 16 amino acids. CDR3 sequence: CASSLTIAADTGELFF. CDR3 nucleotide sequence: TGTGCCAGCAGCTTAACAATAGCGGCAGACACCGGGGAGCTGTTTTTT.

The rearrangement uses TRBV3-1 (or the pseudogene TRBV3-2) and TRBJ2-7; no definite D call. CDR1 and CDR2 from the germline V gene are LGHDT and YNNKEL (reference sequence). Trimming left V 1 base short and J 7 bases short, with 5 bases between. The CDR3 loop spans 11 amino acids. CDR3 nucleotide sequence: TGTGCCAGCAGCCAAGCGCGGGAGCAGTACTTC. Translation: CASSQAREQYF.

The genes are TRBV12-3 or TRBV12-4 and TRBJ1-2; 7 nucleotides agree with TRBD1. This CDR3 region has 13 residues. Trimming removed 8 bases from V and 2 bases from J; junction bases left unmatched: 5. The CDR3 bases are TGTGCCAGCGGAGACAGGGACAACTATGGCTACACCTTC. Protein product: CASGDRDNYGYTF.

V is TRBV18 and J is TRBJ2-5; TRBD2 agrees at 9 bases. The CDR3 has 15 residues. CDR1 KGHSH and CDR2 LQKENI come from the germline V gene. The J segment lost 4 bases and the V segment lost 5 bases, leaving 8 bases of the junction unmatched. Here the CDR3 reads CASSIAGVEGETQYF. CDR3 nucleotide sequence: TGTGCCAGCTCAATAGCGGGGGTCGAGGGAGAGACCCAGTACTTC.

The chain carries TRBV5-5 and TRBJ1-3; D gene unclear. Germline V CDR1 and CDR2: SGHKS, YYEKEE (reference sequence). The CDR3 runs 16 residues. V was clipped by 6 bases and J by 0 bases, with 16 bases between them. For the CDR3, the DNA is TGTGCCAGCACCTCCACCCCGCCGAGCTCTGGAAACACCATATATTTT. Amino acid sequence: CASTSTPPSSGNTIYF.

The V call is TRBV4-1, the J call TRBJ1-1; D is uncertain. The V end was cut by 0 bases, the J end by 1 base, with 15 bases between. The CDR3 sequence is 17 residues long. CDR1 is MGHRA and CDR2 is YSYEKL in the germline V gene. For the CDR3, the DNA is TGCGCCAGCAGCCAAGACCTTCCAACTCTTGGGAACACTGAAGCTTTCTTT. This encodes CASSQDLPTLGNTEAFF.

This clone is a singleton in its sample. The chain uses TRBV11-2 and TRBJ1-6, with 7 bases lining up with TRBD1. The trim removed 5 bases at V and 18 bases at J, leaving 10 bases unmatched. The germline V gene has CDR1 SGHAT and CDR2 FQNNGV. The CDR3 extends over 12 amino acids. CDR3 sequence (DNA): TGTGCCAGCAGCCAGAACCGGGACAGCCCCCACTTT. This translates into CASSQNRDSPHF.

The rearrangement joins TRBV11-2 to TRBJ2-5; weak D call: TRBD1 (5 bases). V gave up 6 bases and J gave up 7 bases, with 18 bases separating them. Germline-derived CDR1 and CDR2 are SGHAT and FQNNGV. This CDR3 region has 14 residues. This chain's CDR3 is CASSRDRAVGTQYF. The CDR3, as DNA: TGTGCCAGCAGTCGAGACAGAGCTGTTGGGACCCAGTACTTC.

The CDR3: CASSSGSGSGYIQYF. For the CDR3, the DNA is TGTGCCAGCAGTAGCGGGTCTGGCTCAGGGTACATTCAGTACTTC. The chain uses TRBV27 and TRBJ2-4; D may be TRBD2 (6 bases). V was clipped by 5 bases and J by 8 bases, with 19 bases between them. The CDR3 loop spans 15 amino acids. In germline, CDR1 is MNHEY, CDR2 SMNVEV (reference sequence).

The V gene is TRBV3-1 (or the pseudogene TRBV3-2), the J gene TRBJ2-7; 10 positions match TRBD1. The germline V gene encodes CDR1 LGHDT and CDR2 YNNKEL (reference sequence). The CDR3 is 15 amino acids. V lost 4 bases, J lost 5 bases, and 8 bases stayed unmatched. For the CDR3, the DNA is TGTGCCAGCAGCCCTTCTGGGACAGGGGCCCACGAGCAGTACTTC. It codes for CASSPSGTGAHEQYF.

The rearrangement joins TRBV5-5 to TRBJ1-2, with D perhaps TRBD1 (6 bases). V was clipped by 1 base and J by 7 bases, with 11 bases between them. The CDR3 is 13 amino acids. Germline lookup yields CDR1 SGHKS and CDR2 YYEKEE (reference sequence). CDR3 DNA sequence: TGTGCCAGCAGCTTGCAGGGGTCCAGTGGCTACACCTTC. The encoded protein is CASSLQGSSGYTF.

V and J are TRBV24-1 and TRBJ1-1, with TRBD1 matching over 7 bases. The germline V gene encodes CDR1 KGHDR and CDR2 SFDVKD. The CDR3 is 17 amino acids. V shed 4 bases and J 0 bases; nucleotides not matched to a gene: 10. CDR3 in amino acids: CATSDHRQGGLNTEAFF. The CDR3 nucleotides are TGTGCCACCAGTGACCACCGACAGGGCGGACTGAACACTGAAGCTTTCTTT.

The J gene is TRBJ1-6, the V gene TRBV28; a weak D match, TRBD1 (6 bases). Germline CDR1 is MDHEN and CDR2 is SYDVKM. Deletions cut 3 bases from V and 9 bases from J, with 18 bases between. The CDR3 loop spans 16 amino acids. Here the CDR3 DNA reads TGTGCCAGCAGTTTTCGGGACACTTTAAGGGGTTCACCCCTCCACTTT. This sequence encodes CASSFRDTLRGSPLHF.

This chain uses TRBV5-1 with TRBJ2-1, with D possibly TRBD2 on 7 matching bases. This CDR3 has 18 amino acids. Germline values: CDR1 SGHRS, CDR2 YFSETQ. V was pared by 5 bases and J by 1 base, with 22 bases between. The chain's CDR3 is CASRLRYSGGLSYNEQFF. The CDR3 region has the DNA TGCGCCAGCAGGCTGAGGTATTCCGGGGGGCTTTCCTACAATGAGCAGTTCTTC. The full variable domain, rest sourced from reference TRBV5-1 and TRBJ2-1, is KAGVTQTPRYLIKTRGQQVTLSCSPISGHRSVSWYQQTPGQGLQFLFEYFSETQRNKGNFPGRFSGRQFSNSRSEMNVSTLELGDSALYLCASRLRYSGGLSYNEQFFGPGTRLTVL.

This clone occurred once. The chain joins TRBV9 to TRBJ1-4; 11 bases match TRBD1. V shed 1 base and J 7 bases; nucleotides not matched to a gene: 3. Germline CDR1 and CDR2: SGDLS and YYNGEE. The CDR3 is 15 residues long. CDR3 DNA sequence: TGTGCCAGCAGCGTATCCGGGACAGGGGGTGAAAAACTGTTTTTT. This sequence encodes CASSVSGTGGEKLFF.

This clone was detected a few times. The CDR3 region is CASSLVRTGEGYTF. The CDR3 DNA sequence: TGTGCCAGCAGCTTAGTGAGGACAGGGGAAGGCTACACCTTC. The chain combines TRBV7-9 with TRBJ1-2; 9 bases are shared with TRBD1. This CDR3 is built from 14 residues. Germline CDR1 and CDR2: SEHNR and FQNEAQ (reference sequence). J gave up 8 bases and V 1 base, and 5 bases lay outside the gene matches. The full variable domain, with the rest looked up from reference TRBV7-9 and TRBJ1-2, is DTGVSQNPRHKITKRGQNVTFRCDPISEHNRLYWYRQTLGQGPEFLTYFQNEAQLEKSRLLSDRFSAERPKGSFSTLEIQRTEQGDSAMYLCASSLVRTGEGYTFGSGTRLTVV.

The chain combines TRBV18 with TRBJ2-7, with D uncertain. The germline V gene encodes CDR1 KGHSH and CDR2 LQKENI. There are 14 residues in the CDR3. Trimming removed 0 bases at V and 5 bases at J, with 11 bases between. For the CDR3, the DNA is TGTGCCAGCTCACCACCGAACAGAATCAACGAGCAGTACTTC. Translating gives CASSPPNRINEQYF. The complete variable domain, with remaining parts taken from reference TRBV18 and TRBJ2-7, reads NAGVMQNPRHLVRRRGQEARLRCSPMKGHSHVYWYRQLPEEGLKFMVYLQKENIIDESGMPKERFSAEFPKEGPSILRIQQVVRGDSAAYFCASSPPNRINEQYFGPGTRLTVT.

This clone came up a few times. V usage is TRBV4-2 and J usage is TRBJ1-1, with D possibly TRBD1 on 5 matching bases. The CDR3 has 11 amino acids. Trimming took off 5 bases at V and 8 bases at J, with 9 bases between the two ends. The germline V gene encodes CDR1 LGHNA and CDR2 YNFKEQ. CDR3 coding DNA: TGTGCCAGCAGCTGGGGGGGGGAAGCTTTCTTT. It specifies CASSWGGEAFF.

The DNA for the CDR3 is TGTGCCAGCAGTGAAATCAGGGGAGCCGGGGAGCTGTTTTTT. Protein sequence: CASSEIRGAGELFF. The chain carries TRBV25-1 and TRBJ2-2, with D possibly TRBD1 on 6 matching bases. This CDR3 region has 14 residues. Germline V gene lookup returns CDR1 MGHDK and CDR2 SYGVNS. V was cut by 2 bases and J by 6 bases, with 10 bases left in between.